The clone carrying this T cell receptor beta chain was picked up a small number of times. The CDR3 carries no conserved terminal phenylalanine or tryptophan, so it likely arises from a read error. Trimming cost V 7 bases and J 2 bases; bases outside gene matches: 16. This CDR3 comprises 18 residues. CDR1 is SGHVS, CDR2 FQNEAQ, per germline. There were TCR beta CDR3 regions amplified from RNA transcripts. The HTBI set primed first-round TCR CDR3 RT-PCR. TCRdb called the multiplex PCR reads again in MiXCR, with one record for every CDR3 protein. The table has about 610,000 distinct CDR3 sequences, approximately 15% seen once. The sample comes from a study of T cells in Graves' hyperthyroidism and ophthalmopathy. Whole-study context: The blood sample was taken at first diagnosis, before treatment began.

Source material: blood. V is TRBV7-8 and J is TRBJ2-2; 7 bases align to TRBD2. The clonotype was recovered from a middle-aged woman with Graves' ophthalmopathy. CDR3 coding DNA: TGTGCCAGCATCCCTTTGGGAGGGAGTCGCCAAAACACCGGGGAGCTGTTTCTT. Translation gives CASIPLGGSRQNTGELFL.